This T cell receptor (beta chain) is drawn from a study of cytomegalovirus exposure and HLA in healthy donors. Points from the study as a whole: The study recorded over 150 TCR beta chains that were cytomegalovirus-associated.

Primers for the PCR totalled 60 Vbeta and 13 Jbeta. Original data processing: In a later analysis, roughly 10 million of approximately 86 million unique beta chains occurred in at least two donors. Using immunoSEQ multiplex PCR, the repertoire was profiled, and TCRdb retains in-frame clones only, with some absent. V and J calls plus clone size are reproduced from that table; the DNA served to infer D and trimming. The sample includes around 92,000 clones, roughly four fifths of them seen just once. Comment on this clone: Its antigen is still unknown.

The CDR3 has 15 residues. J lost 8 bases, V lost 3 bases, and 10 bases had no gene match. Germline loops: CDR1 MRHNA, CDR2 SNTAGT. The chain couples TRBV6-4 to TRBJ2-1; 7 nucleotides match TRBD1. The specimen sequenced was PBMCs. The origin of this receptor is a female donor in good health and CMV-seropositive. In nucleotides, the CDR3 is TGTGCCAGCAGTGAGACCGGGACAGTGCCCCATGAGCAGTTCTTC. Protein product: CASSETGTVPHEQFF.